The clone carrying this T cell receptor beta chain occurred a few times. Its cognate antigen is unknown. The data are from a study of cytomegalovirus exposure and HLA in healthy donors. Germline lookup yields CDR1 LNHDA and CDR2 SQIVND (reference sequence). V dropped 11 bases and J dropped 2 bases, with 13 bases sitting between them. CDR3 size: 14 residues. PCR involved 60 Vbeta and 13 Jbeta primers. This table comes from immunoSEQ multiplex PCR, and its TCRdb copy is limited to in-frame clones, with some not included. Found here are about 140,000 clones, approximately 82% of them singletons; the top ten hold approximately 1.3%. General study results and limits: 16,951 TCR beta sequences were associated with HLA alleles at 0.05 false discovery rate in a later analysis. The study designated 150 or so TCR beta chains cytomegalovirus-associated. In an earlier analysis, most TCR beta V segments were productive about 87% or about 30% of the time. The study had only CMV serostatus as immune exposure information.

The gene calls are TRBV19 and TRBJ2-6; the D gene is possibly TRBD2 (5 bases). The sequenced sample consisted of PBMCs. The sequence was collected from a man aged 25-45 years in good health and CMV-seropositive. The CDR3 protein is CASTPSPGANVLTF. CDR3 sequence (DNA): TGTGCCTCAACCCCTAGCCCTGGGGCCAACGTCCTGACTTTC.